The present T cell receptor beta chain was sequenced within a study of blood T cell repertoires in COVID-19. Some clones are missing from TCRdb's copy, which holds only in-frame ones; the method was immunoSEQ multiplex PCR. The sample yields roughly 250,000 clones, 70% to 80% seen once. The sample taken for sequencing was peripheral blood. This TCR was sampled from a woman of 80 years or more with acute or convalescent COVID-19.

The CDR3 loop reads CASSPQGSGYYEQYF. Written as DNA, the CDR3 is TGTGCCAGCAGCCCACAGGGAAGTGGTTACTACGAGCAGTACTTC. The rearrangement joins TRBV9 to TRBJ2-7; a weak D match, TRBD1 (6 bases). V was pared by 4 bases and J by 3 bases, with 17 bases between. The CDR3 runs 15 residues. Looked up from germline, CDR1 is SGDLS and CDR2 is YYNGEE. Based on the CDR3 plus reference TRBV9 and TRBJ2-7, the full variable domain is DSGVTQTPKHLITATGQRVTLRCSPRSGDLSVYWYQQSLDQGLQFLIQYYNGEERAKGNILERFSAQQFPDLHSELNLSSLELGDSALYFCASSPQGSGYYEQYFGPGTRLTVT.